This T cell receptor beta chain was obtained from a study of shared clonotypes between healthy human individuals. General observations from the study: It was observed that approximately 5% of naive CD4 clonotypes were shared across several donors.

Worth noting for this clone: Its cognate antigen is unknown.

The authors ran the assay at deep level. Sequenced by immunoSEQ multiplex PCR; TCRdb stores in-frame clones only, minus some. The sample includes millions of clones, over 85% of them seen just once. This CDR3 is built from 13 residues. The germline CDR1 and CDR2 sequences are SGHDN and FVKESK. The V end lost 5 bases, the J end lost 1 base, and 3 bases lay between the germline ends. Among the donors, all were Caucasian adults who lived in Nashville, Tennessee. The receptor comes from a man in his late teens or twenties in good health. Some clones in this sample may be carry-over from other donors' samples. Specimen: naive CD4+ T cells from PBMCs. Noted subset: CD45RA+ positively selected. This rearrangement joins TRBV14 to TRBJ2-6, with D unclear. Here the CDR3 reads CASSGSGANVLTF. CDR3 DNA sequence: TGTGCCAGCAGCGGATCTGGGGCCAACGTCCTGACTTTC.